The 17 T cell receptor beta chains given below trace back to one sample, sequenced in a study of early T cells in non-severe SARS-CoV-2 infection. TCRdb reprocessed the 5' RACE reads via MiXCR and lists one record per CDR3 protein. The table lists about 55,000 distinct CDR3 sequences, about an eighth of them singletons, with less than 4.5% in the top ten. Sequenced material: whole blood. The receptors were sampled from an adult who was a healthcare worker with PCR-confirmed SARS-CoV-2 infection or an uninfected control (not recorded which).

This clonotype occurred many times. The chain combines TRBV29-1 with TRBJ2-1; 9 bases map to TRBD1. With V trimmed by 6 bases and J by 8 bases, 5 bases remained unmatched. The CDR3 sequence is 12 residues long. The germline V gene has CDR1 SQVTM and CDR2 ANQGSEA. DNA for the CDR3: TGCAGCGTCGGGACAGGGACGGATGAGCAGTTCTTC. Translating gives CSVGTGTDEQFF.

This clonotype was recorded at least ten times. The CDR3 loop is CASSLGLSGRTGELFF. The CDR3 nucleotides read TGTGCCAGCAGCTTAGGCCTTAGCGGGAGGACCGGGGAGCTGTTTTTT. V usage is TRBV7-8 and J usage is TRBJ2-2; 10 bases align to TRBD2. V gave up 1 base and J gave up 5 bases; unmatched junction bases: 4. Germline loops: CDR1 SGHVS, CDR2 FQNEAQ. This CDR3 contains 16 residues.

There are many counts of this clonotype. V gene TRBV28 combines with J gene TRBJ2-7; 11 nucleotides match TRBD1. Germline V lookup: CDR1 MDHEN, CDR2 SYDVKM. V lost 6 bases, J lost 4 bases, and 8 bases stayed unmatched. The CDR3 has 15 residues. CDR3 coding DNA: TGTGCCAGCAGGACCACCGGGACAGGGGGTTACGAGCAGTACTTC. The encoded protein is CASRTTGTGGYEQYF. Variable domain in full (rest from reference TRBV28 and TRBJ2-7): DVKVTQSSRYLVKRTGEKVFLECVQDMDHENMFWYRQDPGLGLRLIYFSYDVKMKEKGDIPEGYSVSREKKERFSLILESASTNQTSMYLCASRTTGTGGYEQYFGPGTRLTVT.

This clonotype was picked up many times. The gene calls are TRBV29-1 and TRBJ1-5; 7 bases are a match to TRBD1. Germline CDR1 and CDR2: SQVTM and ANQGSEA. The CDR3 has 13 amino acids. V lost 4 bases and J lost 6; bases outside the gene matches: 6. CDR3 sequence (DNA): TGCAGCGTTGTCGCAGGGGGAAGTCAGCCCCAGCATTTT. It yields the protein CSVVAGGSQPQHF.

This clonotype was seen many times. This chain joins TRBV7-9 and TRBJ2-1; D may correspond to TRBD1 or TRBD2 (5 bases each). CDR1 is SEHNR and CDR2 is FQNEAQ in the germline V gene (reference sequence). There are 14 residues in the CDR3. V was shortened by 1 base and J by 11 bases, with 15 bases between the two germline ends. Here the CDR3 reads CASSLVRDPMKQFF. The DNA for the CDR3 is TGTGCCAGCAGCTTAGTCAGGGACCCAATGAAGCAGTTCTTC.

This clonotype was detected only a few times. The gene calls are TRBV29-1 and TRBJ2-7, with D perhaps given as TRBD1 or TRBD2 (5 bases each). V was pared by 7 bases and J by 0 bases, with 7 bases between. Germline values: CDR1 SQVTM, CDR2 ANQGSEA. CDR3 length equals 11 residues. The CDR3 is CSGGTSYEQYF. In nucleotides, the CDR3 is TGCAGCGGTGGGACCTCCTACGAGCAGTACTTC.

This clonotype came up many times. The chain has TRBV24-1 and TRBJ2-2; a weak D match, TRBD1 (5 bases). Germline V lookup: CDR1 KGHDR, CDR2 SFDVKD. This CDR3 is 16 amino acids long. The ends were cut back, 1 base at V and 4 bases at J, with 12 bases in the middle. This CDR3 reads CATSDFSRAGTGELFF. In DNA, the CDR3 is TGTGCCACCAGTGATTTTTCCAGGGCCGGCACCGGGGAGCTGTTTTTT.

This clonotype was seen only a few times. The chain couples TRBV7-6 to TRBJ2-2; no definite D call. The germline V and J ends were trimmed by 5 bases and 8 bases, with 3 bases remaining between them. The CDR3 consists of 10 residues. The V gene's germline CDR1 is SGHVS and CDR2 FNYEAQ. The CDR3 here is CASSRGELFF. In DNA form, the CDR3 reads TGTGCCAGCAGCCGTGGGGAGCTGTTTTTT.

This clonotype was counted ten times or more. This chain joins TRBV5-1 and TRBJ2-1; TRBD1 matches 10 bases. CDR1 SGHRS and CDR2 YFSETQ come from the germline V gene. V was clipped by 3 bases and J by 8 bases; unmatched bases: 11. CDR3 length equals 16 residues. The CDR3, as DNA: TGCGCCAGCAGCTGGGACAGGGGCAAAACCAGGGATGAGCAGTTCTTC. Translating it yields CASSWDRGKTRDEQFF.

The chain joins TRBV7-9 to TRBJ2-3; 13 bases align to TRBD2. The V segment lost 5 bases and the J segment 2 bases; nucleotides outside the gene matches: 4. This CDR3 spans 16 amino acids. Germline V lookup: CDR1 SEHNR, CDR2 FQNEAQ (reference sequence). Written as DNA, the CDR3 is TGTGCCAGCAGCCCCGGGACTAGCGGGGCCACAGATACGCAGTATTTT. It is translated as CASSPGTSGATDTQYF.

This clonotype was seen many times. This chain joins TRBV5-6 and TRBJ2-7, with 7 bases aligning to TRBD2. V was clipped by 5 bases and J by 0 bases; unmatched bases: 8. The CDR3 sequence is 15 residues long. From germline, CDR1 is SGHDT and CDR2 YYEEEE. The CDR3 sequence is CASRPGGIYSYEQYF. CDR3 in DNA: TGTGCCAGCAGGCCCGGGGGGATATACTCCTACGAGCAGTACTTC.

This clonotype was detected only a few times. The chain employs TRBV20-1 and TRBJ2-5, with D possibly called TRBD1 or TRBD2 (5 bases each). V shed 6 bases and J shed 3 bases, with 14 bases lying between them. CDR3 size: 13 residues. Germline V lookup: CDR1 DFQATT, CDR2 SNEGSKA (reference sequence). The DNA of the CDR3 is TGCAGTGCGACCGGGACGCCAAAAGAGACCCAGTACTTC. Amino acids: CSATGTPKETQYF.

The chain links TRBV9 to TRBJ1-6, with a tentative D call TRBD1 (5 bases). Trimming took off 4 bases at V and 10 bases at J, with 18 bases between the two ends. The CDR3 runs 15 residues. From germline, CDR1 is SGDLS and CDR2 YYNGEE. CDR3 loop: CASSLSFRVESPLHF. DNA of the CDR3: TGTGCCAGCAGCCTCTCCTTCAGGGTGGAATCACCCCTCCACTTT.

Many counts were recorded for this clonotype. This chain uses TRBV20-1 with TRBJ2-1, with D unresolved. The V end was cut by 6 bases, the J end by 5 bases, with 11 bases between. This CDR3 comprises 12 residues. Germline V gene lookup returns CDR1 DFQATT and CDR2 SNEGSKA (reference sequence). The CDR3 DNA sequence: TGCAGTGCCCAGCCCGACCACAATGAGCAGTTCTTC. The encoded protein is CSAQPDHNEQFF.

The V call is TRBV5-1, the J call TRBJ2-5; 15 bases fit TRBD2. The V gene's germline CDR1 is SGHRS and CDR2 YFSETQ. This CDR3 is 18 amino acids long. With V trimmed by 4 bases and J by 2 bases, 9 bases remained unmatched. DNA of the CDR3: TGCGCCAGCAGCCGCGGGACTAGCGGGAGGATGGGGCAAGAGACCCAGTACTTC. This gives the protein CASSRGTSGRMGQETQYF.

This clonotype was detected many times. The CDR3 here is CASTGLATLSGANVLTF. CDR3 bases: TGTGCCAGCACCGGACTGGCGACCCTCTCTGGGGCCAACGTCCTGACTTTC. This chain joins TRBV6-5 and TRBJ2-6, with D maybe TRBD2 (5 bases). The germline V gene encodes CDR1 MNHEY and CDR2 SVGAGI. This CDR3 has 17 amino acids. V gave up 7 bases and J gave up 0 bases, with 16 bases separating them.

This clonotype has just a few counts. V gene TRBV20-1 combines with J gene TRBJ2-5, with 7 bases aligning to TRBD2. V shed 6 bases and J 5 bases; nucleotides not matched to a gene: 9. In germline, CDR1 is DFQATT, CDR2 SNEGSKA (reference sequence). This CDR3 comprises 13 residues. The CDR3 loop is CSANRRGGETQYF. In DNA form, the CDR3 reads TGCAGTGCCAACCGTAGGGGAGGGGAGACCCAGTACTTC.